This entry lists 2 T cell receptor beta chains sequenced from one sample in a study of T cells in Graves' hyperthyroidism and ophthalmopathy. Authors of the study amplified TCR beta CDR3 regions from RNA transcripts. Primed by the HTBI set, a first-round RT-PCR was run on the TCR CDR3. TCRdb re-called the multiplex PCR reads through MiXCR, storing one row per CDR3 protein. The sample carries 500,000 to 650,000 distinct CDR3 sequences, 15% to 20% recorded once. The sequencing input was blood. These receptors all come from a middle-aged man with Graves' ophthalmopathy.

This clonotype occurred many times. Here the CDR3 reads CAIQPSNPLRGGPRHTDTQYF. CDR3 nucleotides: TGTGCCATCCAACCCTCCAACCCTCTCCGGGGGGGTCCCCGCCACACAGATACGCAGTATTTT. The gene calls are TRBV10-3 and TRBJ2-3, with 8 bases lining up with TRBD2. Trimming cost V 8 bases and J 2 bases; bases outside gene matches: 27. Per germline, CDR1 ENHRY and CDR2 SYGVKD. This CDR3 has 21 residues.

This clonotype was counted only a few times. The chain has TRBV20-1 and TRBJ2-5; 9 bases map to TRBD1. Per the germline V gene, CDR1 is DFQATT and CDR2 is SNEGSKA (reference sequence). Trimming at V came to 6 bases and at J to 3 bases, leaving 8 bases not matched to a gene. This CDR3 region has 14 residues. The CDR3 protein is CSALPRTGEETQYF. The CDR3 DNA sequence: TGCAGTGCCCTACCCCGGACAGGGGAAGAGACCCAGTACTTC.